One and the same sample provided the 16 T cell receptor beta chains below, sequenced in a study of T cell responses to AZD1222 COVID-19 vaccine. Clones were read by immunoSEQ multiplex PCR, and TCRdb kept only the in-frame ones, dropping some. The table shows about 160,000 clones, with roughly 90% occurring only once. The source was peripheral blood, collected 28 days after the second AZD1222 dose. These receptors were taken from an adult who received the AZD1222 COVID-19 vaccine.

V is TRBV5-4 and J is TRBJ1-2; D call uncertain. Trimming removed 1 base from V and 4 bases from J, with 11 bases in between. Looked up from germline, CDR1 is SGHNT and CDR2 is YYREEE (reference sequence). There are 14 residues in the CDR3. The CDR3 loop is CASSLYREPYGYTF. The CDR3 DNA sequence: TGTGCCAGCAGCTTGTATCGGGAGCCCTATGGCTACACCTTC.

The chain employs TRBV9 and TRBJ1-2; D is possibly TRBD1 (5 bases). CDR1 SGDLS and CDR2 YYNGEE come from the germline V gene. Trimming stripped 2 bases from V and 4 bases from J, with 12 bases between. This CDR3 region has 14 residues. The DNA of the CDR3 is TGTGCCAGCAGCGTTTTTCGGGACCTCTATGGCTACACCTTC. Translated, it gives CASSVFRDLYGYTF.

The chain couples TRBV23-1 to TRBJ1-1, with D hard to call. TRBV23-1 is classed as an ORF, of uncertain function. V was pared by 8 bases and J by 11 bases, with 21 bases between. The CDR3 has 13 amino acids. The CDR3 spells CASPPPRPWAAFF. The CDR3 bases are TGCGCCAGCCCGCCCCCCAGGCCCTGGGCTGCTTTCTTT.

V is TRBV19 and J is TRBJ1-2; 9 nucleotides align to TRBD1. The trim removed 9 bases at V and 6 bases at J, leaving 5 bases unmatched. Germline V gene lookup returns CDR1 LNHDA and CDR2 SQIVND (reference sequence). The CDR3 totals 12 residues. The CDR3: CASRDRDNGYTF. The CDR3 DNA reads as TGTGCCAGCAGGGACAGGGACAATGGCTACACCTTC.

The V and J genes are TRBV12-3 or TRBV12-4 and TRBJ1-5, with D maybe TRBD1 (5 bases). V shed 6 bases and J shed 4 bases, with 10 bases lying between them. The CDR3 has 13 amino acids. DNA for the CDR3: TGTGCCAGCAGCTTACGGACAAATCAGCCCCAGCATTTT. It translates to CASSLRTNQPQHF.

V usage is TRBV5-1 and J usage is TRBJ2-1; 8 nucleotides match TRBD2. Trimming at V came to 0 bases and at J to 5 bases, leaving 4 bases not matched to a gene. Germline V CDR1 and CDR2: SGHRS, YFSETQ. This CDR3 has 15 residues. The CDR3 sequence is CASSLVAGRNNEQFF. The CDR3 bases are TGCGCCAGCAGCTTGGTAGCGGGGAGGAACAATGAGCAGTTCTTC.

The V and J genes are TRBV7-2 and TRBJ2-5; no definite D call. The CDR3 is 13 residues long. V gave up 0 bases and J gave up 5 bases, with 7 bases separating them. Germline loops: CDR1 SGHTA, CDR2 FQGNSA. CDR3: CASSLARRETQYF. The CDR3 coding sequence is TGTGCCAGCAGCTTAGCTAGGCGTGAGACCCAGTACTTC.

The chain is built from TRBV5-6 and TRBJ1-1; D might be TRBD1 (6 bases). This CDR3 spans 14 amino acids. Germline V gives CDR1 SGHDT, CDR2 YYEEEE. V gave up 1 base and J gave up 4 bases, with 11 bases separating them. CDR3 residues: CASSLNRASTEAFF. The DNA of the CDR3 is TGTGCCAGCAGCTTGAACAGGGCATCCACTGAAGCTTTCTTT.

The chain recombines TRBV3-1 (or the pseudogene TRBV3-2) with TRBJ1-2, with TRBD1 matching 7 bases. In germline, CDR1 is LGHDT, CDR2 YNNKEL (reference sequence). V trimming: 5 bases; J trimming: 4 bases; junction bases outside the gene matches: 10. The CDR3 is 15 amino acids. The CDR3 sequence: CASSLSEGASYGYTF. CDR3 coding DNA: TGTGCCAGCAGCTTATCTGAGGGGGCTTCCTATGGCTACACCTTC.

The count of this clone is one. This chain links TRBV28 with TRBJ1-6; 11 positions agree with TRBD1. This CDR3 spans 20 amino acids. Germline CDR1 is MDHEN and CDR2 is SYDVKM. Losses at the gene ends were 3 bases for V and 1 base for J; bases not matched to a gene: 11. CDR3 nucleotides: TGTGCCAGCAGTTTCTCCGCTCCCGGACAGGGGGCTTCCTATAATTCACCCCTCCACTTT. Amino acid sequence: CASSFSAPGQGASYNSPLHF.

This clone has only a few counts. The V and J genes are TRBV4-2 and TRBJ1-4; weak D call: TRBD1 (6 bases). V was pared by 4 bases and J by 7 bases, with 16 bases between. The CDR3 length is 15 residues. Germline-derived CDR1 and CDR2 are LGHNA and YNFKEQ. CDR3 residues: CASSPKDSRFEKLFF. Here the CDR3 DNA reads TGTGCCAGCAGCCCAAAGGACAGTCGTTTTGAAAAACTGTTTTTT.

The V call is TRBV7-8, the J call TRBJ1-1, with D perhaps TRBD1 (5 bases). CDR1 is SGHVS, CDR2 FQNEAQ, per germline. V shed 4 bases and J shed 3 bases, with 15 bases lying between them. This CDR3 spans 15 amino acids. CDR3 sequence reads: CASSSNRKEDTEAFF. The CDR3 DNA reads as TGTGCCAGCAGCTCAAACAGGAAAGAGGACACTGAAGCTTTCTTT.

The chain recombines TRBV12-3 or TRBV12-4 with TRBJ1-3; possibly TRBD1 for D (5 bases). Trimming shortened V by 3 bases and J by 4 bases, and 7 bases separated the two germline ends. This CDR3 contains 13 residues. CDR3 in DNA: TGTGCCAGCAGTTTCAGGGACGGAAACACCATATATTTT. Translated, it gives CASSFRDGNTIYF.

This clone was picked up a small number of times. The chain combines TRBV7-2 with TRBJ1-4; D is possibly TRBD1 (5 bases). Between the trimmed V and J ends, which lost 2 bases and 8 bases, there was a span of 15 bases. The germline CDR1 and CDR2 sequences are SGHTA and FQGNSA. The CDR3 covers 15 residues. In DNA, the CDR3 is TGTGCCAGCAGCTTACGGGTCGGAGGGACCGAAAAACTGTTTTTT. This gives the protein CASSLRVGGTEKLFF.

Details on this clone: Other DNA sequences from this sample encode an identical CDR3 as well. Here the CDR3 DNA reads TGTGCCAGCAGCCGAGGGACCTACGAGCAGTACTTC. It codes for CASSRGTYEQYF. The chain combines TRBV12-3 or TRBV12-4 with TRBJ2-7; tentative D call: TRBD2 (5 bases). This CDR3 contains 12 residues. Trimming removed 6 bases at V and 2 bases at J, with 8 bases between.

This clone was detected only once. J is TRBJ1-1 and V is TRBV7-9; D perhaps matches TRBD1 (6 bases). Germline V gene data show CDR1 as SEHNR and CDR2 as FQNEAQ (reference sequence). The V gene lost 5 bases and the J gene lost 1 base, with 11 bases spanning the gap. The CDR3 has 14 residues. CDR3 amino acids: CASSPTGPNTEAFF. The CDR3 nucleotides read TGTGCCAGCAGCCCCACAGGGCCGAACACTGAAGCTTTCTTT.